This TCR beta chain was documented in a study of T cells after yellow fever vaccination. A note on this clonotype: Its antigen is currently unknown.

Making TCR cDNA involved 5'RACE template switching, which added UMIs and a universal primer site. Via MiXCR, TCRdb re-called the 5' RACE reads, giving one row per CDR3 protein. This table holds 450,000 to 550,000 distinct CDR3 sequences, about a fifth found once. Study results and caveats: The secondary response peaked faster, at day 5 versus 15, but was weaker. A small share of clonotypes appeared in both CD4 and CD8 compartments. Reappearing after the booster were most of the clones from primary vaccination (about 96% CD4, 70% to 90% CD8).

The sequencing here drew on PBMCs, taken 20 to 25 days after the first yellow fever vaccination. The sequence derives from a man younger than 35 who received the YFV17D yellow fever vaccine.

CDR3 sequence: CATSRDREDEKLFF. CDR3 DNA: TGTGCCACCAGCAGAGACAGGGAGGATGAAAAACTGTTTTTT. V is TRBV15 and J is TRBJ1-4; maybe TRBD1 (5 bases). The germline CDR1 and CDR2 sequences are LNHNV and YYDKDF (reference sequence). The CDR3 extends over 14 amino acids. Trimming cost V 0 bases and J 6 bases, with 8 bases left between them.